This is a list of T cell receptor beta chains from one sample in a study of blood T cell repertoires in COVID-19. Generated by immunoSEQ multiplex PCR, the TCRdb table keeps only in-frame clones and is missing some. The sample consists of some 190,000 clones, 89% of them appearing once. Specimen: PBMCs or T cells enriched from blood (not recorded which). All receptors come from a woman aged 40 to 55 with acute COVID-19. The CDR3 runs from the conserved cysteine through the conserved F or W. The order of the fields is V gene, clone size, CDR3 protein. Rows give clone size only sometimes, using once, few, many, or a class for an expanded clone.

TRBV7-3 | . | CASSLMRETQYF
TRBV15 | . | CATSRDRTVNSNQPQHF
TRBV27 | . | CASSLLSLGTNSYEQYF
TRBV27 | . | CASSLRGVQGSGYTF
TRBV10-3 | . | CAISANGETQYF
TRBV4-3 | . | CASSQDSRQGATEAFF
TRBV3-1/TRBV3-2 | . | CASSLIAGATDTQYF
TRBV28 | . | CASHTGGSGANVLTF
TRBV7-9 | . | CASSHSYEQYF
TRBV15 | . | CATSRVGPLDTQYF
TRBV19 | . | CASSITLAGGMYNEQFF
TRBV27 | . | CASSALAGGPFREQYF
TRBV19 | . | CASSPTTGQGRQPQHF
TRBV11-3 | . | CASSQTLSSYNEQFF
TRBV18 | . | CASSPVDSSGNTIYF
TRBV29-1 | . | CSARGGGPYNEQFF
TRBV6-5 | few | CASSLVAQETQYF
TRBV11-2 | . | CASSSDNSPLHF
TRBV10-2 | . | CASSFLAGGTSYNEQFF
TRBV30 | . | CAWSVLGLEHNEQFF
TRBV7-2 | . | CASSPQGRTLTYEQYF
TRBV15 | . | CATSRDHRTGVVAKLFF
TRBV4-1 | . | CASSQAGDIQYF
TRBV24-1 | . | CATQGFGTGELFF
TRBV7-2 | few | CASSLVVSNQPQHF
TRBV7-9 | . | CASSLRQNTEAFF
TRBV11-2 | . | CASSRNLDKNYGYTF
TRBV5-4 | . | CASSLQGANTGELFF
TRBV5-1 | few | CASSSLPGQVREQYF
TRBV19 | . | CASRNTLAGGDEQFF
TRBV19 | . | CASSSQGVDEQYF
TRBV6-5 | . | CASRPTGRGGYTF
TRBV5-8 | . | CASSSAEPEQFF
TRBV11-2 | . | CASSLTASYEQYF
TRBV4-1 | . | CASSLRDKNTGELFF
TRBV10-1 | . | CASSKNTGGVGEAFF
TRBV19 | . | CASKGHSGNTIYF
TRBV7-9 | . | CASSLSRGREAFF
TRBV6-5 | . | CASSYSPEAGYEQYF
TRBV10-3 | . | CAISVTGPGDTQYF
TRBV6-6 | . | CASGRGAGANVLTF
TRBV12-5 | once | CASGPGEGYTDTQYF
TRBV5-1 | . | CASSLGQGTVTNEKLFF
TRBV27 | . | CASSQRPGTGGTQYF
TRBV7-6 | . | CASSLAVGELFF
TRBV28 | once | CASRVTGNEQYF
TRBV12-3/TRBV12-4 | . | CASSLTDTQYF
TRBV4-2 | . | CASSQESLANAYNEQFF
TRBV6-5 | . | CASSPSGGNQETQYF
TRBV6-5 | . | CASSYTIGTVEQYF
TRBV6-5 | once | CASSGPIGEDNEQFF
TRBV7-9 | . | CASSLVGTGGYGGYEQYF
TRBV5-1 | . | CASSVTGHEQYF
TRBV19 | . | CASSIEPEAFYNEQFF
TRBV10-3 | . | CAIGKAVRGGTEAFF